This TCR beta chain derives from a study of spatial heterogeneity in lung cancer. Unmatched junction bases numbered 4, after V lost 1 base and J lost 3 bases. This CDR3 comprises 15 residues. Germline CDR1 and CDR2: LGHNA and YNFKEQ. Stated time point: blood at routine non-recurrence follow-up after resection. Unsorted samples of tumor, nontumor lung or frozen PBMC had their whole RNA sequenced. In TCRdb, the 5' RACE reads were re-called with MiXCR into one record per CDR3 protein. The sample has about 120,000 distinct CDR3 sequences, 12% seen once. This clonotype is medium-sized in the sample. Material: PBMCs, obtained at follow-up. The receptor's source is a male donor with early-stage non-small cell lung cancer. The chain employs TRBV4-2 and TRBJ1-1, with 8 bases matching TRBD1. The CDR3 nucleotides read TGTGCCAGCAGCCAAGGTCGGACAGGGTACACTGAAGCTTTCTTT. It translates to CASSQGRTGYTEAFF.